This TCR beta chain comes out of a study of blood T cell repertoires in COVID-19. Study-wide context: COVID-19 samples collected from the United States, Italy and Spain covered acute and convalescent phases. PBMCs, B-cell-depleted T cells, or T cells were the source of the cDNA or gDNA that made up the material.

Original data processing: Cell counts per sample came from amplifying reference gene primers. Profiling relied on immunoSEQ multiplex PCR, and the TCRdb table lists in-frame clones only, not all of them. From that table come the V and J calls and clone size; the DNA was used to work out D and trimming. Among 95,000 to 150,000 clones, around four fifths were seen once, and the ten largest hold around 15%. Looked up from germline, CDR1 is MNHEY and CDR2 is SVGEGT. The CDR3 consists of 11 residues. Notes on this clone: One end of the junction does not line up with germline, which may come from a read error.

The sample taken for sequencing was peripheral blood. The sequence derives from a man between 60 and 75 years old with active or convalescent COVID-19. The chain employs TRBV6-2 or TRBV6-3 and TRBJ1-1, with D tentatively TRBD1 (5 bases). The chain's CDR3 is CASSYSGPRFF. The CDR3 region has the DNA TGTGCCAGCAGTTACTCGGGGCCGCGCTTTTTT.